The clone carrying this TCR beta chain was picked up many times. Its antigen is as yet unknown. This record comes from a study of T-cell reconstitution after alpha-beta-depleted transplantation in children. Study-level results: Elevated TCRbeta diversity at day 60 was traced, in some patients, to surviving recipient T cells and thymic progenitors. Reported findings indicate that, about two months after transplant, alpha-beta T cells came from several hundred expanded clones, which were derived from non-depleted graft cells. One year after transplant, T-cell counts and diversity came mostly from newly produced T cells.

Unique molecular identifiers were incorporated during preparation of the TCRbeta library. MiXCR, run by TCRdb on the PCR reads, gives a single entry per CDR3 protein. The data hold about 600,000 distinct CDR3 sequences, with roughly 24% observed a single time. This material consisted of PBMCs, mostly from graft donor cells, taken 360 days after TCRalphabeta/CD19-depleted stem cell transplant. The source of this sequence is a boy in the first two years of life who had a stem cell transplant for acute myeloid leukemia, so the T cells may come from the graft donor.

The CDR3 reads CSARDPFLRTSAETQYF. CDR3 sequence (DNA): TGCAGTGCTAGAGATCCTTTCTTGCGGACTAGCGCGGAGACCCAGTACTTC. The rearrangement uses TRBV20-1 and TRBJ2-5; TRBD2 matches 9 bases. J was trimmed by 5 bases and V by 0 bases; bases with no gene match: 13. Germline V lookup: CDR1 DFQATT, CDR2 SNEGSKA (reference sequence). CDR3 size: 17 residues.